This T cell receptor (beta chain) comes out of a study of blood T cell repertoires in COVID-19. The overall study: The United States, Italy and Spain provided the acute and convalescent COVID-19 samples. T cells, B-cell-depleted T cells, or PBMCs provided the cDNA or gDNA that served as material.

Authors' analysis steps: For nucleated cells, counts were estimated from reference gene primer amplification. This table comes from immunoSEQ multiplex PCR, and its TCRdb copy is limited to in-frame clones, with some not included. V, J and clone size are taken as reported in that table, and D and trimming were inferred from the DNA itself. The sample yields around 120,000 clones, over 70% seen once. The sequence was collected from a man between 65 and 80 years old with acute or convalescent COVID-19. Sequencing used peripheral blood.

The CDR3 spells CASSEWAVSYEQYF. In DNA, the CDR3 is TGTGCCAGCAGTGAATGGGCCGTCTCCTACGAGCAGTACTTC. This chain connects TRBV6-1 to TRBJ2-7; no definite D call. Germline V gene sequence: CDR1 MNHNS, CDR2 SASEGT. V dropped 2 bases and J dropped 0 bases, with 8 bases sitting between them. CDR3 length: 14 residues.